The clone carrying this TCR beta chain occurred a few times. These data come from a study of PD-L1 blockade in urothelial cancer. Germline V lookup: CDR1 KGHSH, CDR2 LQKENI. Trimming pared 3 bases from V and 3 bases from J, leaving 12 bases between. The CDR3 sequence is 14 residues long. Patients were diagnosed with urothelial carcinoma, either locally advanced or metastatic. Only in-frame clones appear in the TCRdb table, and some are missing; sequencing was by immunoSEQ multiplex PCR. The sample contains tens of thousands of clones, over 70% of which appear only once. The TCR originated in a man aged 65 to 79 with urothelial cancer. The chain links TRBV18 to TRBJ2-7, with D unclear. Sequencing used PBMCs, obtained around atezolizumab (anti-PD-L1) treatment. CDR3 amino acids: CASSPGFQDYEQYF. In nucleotides, the CDR3 is TGTGCCAGCTCACCTGGGTTCCAGGACTACGAGCAGTACTTC.